The T cell receptor beta chain described here comes from a study of blood T cell repertoires in COVID-19 (dated by TCRdb to the early 2020s). Looking at the study overall: Samples covering the acute and convalescent phases of COVID-19 were provided by collaborators in the United States, Italy and Spain. The prospective study material was composed of cDNA or gDNA derived from T cells, B-cell-depleted T cells, or PBMCs. The dataset comprised deeply sampled blood TCRbeta repertoires from subjects exposed to, actively infected with, or recovered from COVID-19. The repertoires were made available in a free public database intended to serve as a resource for research on the immune response to SARS-CoV-2. Samples came from the ongoing ImmuneRACE study (first 160 participants) plus 1,254 subjects from 6 global collaborators. Nearly every sample came with metadata listing a de-identified subject ID, COVID-19 status, age in years and sex. Where HLA class I and class II types were available, the types were taken from metadata supplied by the sample provider, not from assay-based typing.

Study-wide conclusions, independent of this receptor: How much clinical and demographic metadata was included differed by source and by participant, and the metadata was provided uncurated.

Whole blood was collected in K2EDTA tubes by collaborating institutions according to the institutions' own protocols. Collaborator samples were shipped for TCRbeta analysis as frozen whole blood, isolated PBMCs, or DNA extracted from either sample type. V lost 2 bases and J lost 5 bases, and the count of bases not matched to a germline gene is 8. For CDR1 and CDR2, the germline V gene lists MNHEY and SVGAGI. The CDR3 holds 15 amino acids from the cysteine to the phenylalanine. Of all the DNA, just the CDR3 is kept, 45 bases in frame from base 1. The immunoSEQ Assay, a bias-controlled multiplex PCR, was used to amplify TCRbeta CDR3 regions from genomic DNA. On the authors' methods: The number of nucleated cells in each sample was estimated by amplification of reference gene primers within the assay. To quantify the absolute abundance of each unique TCRbeta CDR3 rearrangement, sequence reads were collapsed and filtered. For each sample, productive Simpson clonality was calculated as the square root of Simpson's diversity index across productive rearrangements. The table was pulled from immuneACCESS by TCRdb, which kept in-frame rearrangements only. Such tables lose some clones; where checked, under half of the loss comes from unresolved V genes, and the rest has no known cause. The V and J calls and clone size were taken over from that table, and D and trimming were inferred from the DNA. Counted in this sample were about 83,000 clones; roughly 89% of them appeared once. The leading ten clones occupy 5.4% of the sample.

This clone was recorded only once. No antigen is known for it. The record has no base qualities; no much larger clone is one base away. The origin of this receptor is a man aged 55-75 years with acute or convalescent COVID-19. The chain is made from TRBV6-5 and TRBJ1-1, and 7 junctional nucleotides match TRBD1. The sequencing input was peripheral blood. CDR3 reads: CASSYTQGMGTEAFF. The nucleotide sequence is TGTGCCAGCAGTTACACACAGGGGATGGGGACTGAAGCTTTCTTT.